The 25 T cell receptor beta chains presented below share a single source sample, sequenced in a study of shared clonotypes between healthy human individuals. The naive CD8 subset, CD45RO-negative cells positively selected for CCR7, excluded terminally differentiated effector memory CD45RA+ cells. Here immunoSEQ multiplex PCR was the method, and the copy in TCRdb shows in-frame clones only, minus some. The sample contains approximately 2,200,000 clones, 85% to 95% of which appear only once. The specimen was naive CD8+ T cells from PBMCs. These receptors were taken from a man aged 18 to 29 in good health. Some clones in this sample may be carry-over from other donors' samples.

The chain has TRBV7-9 and TRBJ1-1; 9 bases match TRBD1. The CDR3 consists of 14 residues. The germline V gene has CDR1 SEHNR and CDR2 FQNEAQ (reference sequence). The J segment lost 3 bases and the V segment lost 5 bases, leaving 4 bases of the junction unmatched. The DNA of the CDR3 is TGTGCCAGCAGCGGACGGACAGGGGACACTGAAGCTTTCTTT. Its protein is CASSGRTGDTEAFF.

This rearrangement joins TRBV27 to TRBJ1-4; possible D gene TRBD1, 5 bases. Trimming took 8 bases from V and 5 from J, leaving 12 bases between them. In germline, CDR1 is MNHEY, CDR2 SMNVEV (reference sequence). The CDR3 length is 13 residues. For the CDR3, the DNA is TGTGCCAGCCGCGGGACGAGAAATGAAAAACTGTTTTTT. Amino acids: CASRGTRNEKLFF.

Written as DNA, the CDR3 is TGTGCCAGCAGCTGGGACAGAATTTACGAGCAGTACTTC. It encodes CASSWDRIYEQYF. The V call is TRBV28, the J call TRBJ2-7, with 7 bases identical to TRBD1. CDR1 MDHEN and CDR2 SYDVKM come from the germline V gene. CDR3 length equals 13 residues. V trimming: 6 bases; J trimming: 4 bases; junction bases outside the gene matches: 6.

Only one count was recorded for this clone. V and J are TRBV30 and TRBJ2-1; D unresolved. Trimming took 3 bases from V and 6 from J, leaving 18 bases between them. CDR3 length equals 15 residues. Germline-derived CDR1 and CDR2 are GTSNPN and SVGIG (reference sequence). The CDR3 DNA follows: TGTGCCTGGAGAGAGGACCCCTACCTATTCAATGAGCAGTTCTTC. It yields the protein CAWREDPYLFNEQFF.

V gene TRBV9 combines with J gene TRBJ2-7; 9 nucleotides match TRBD1. CDR1 and CDR2 (germline): SGDLS, YYNGEE. CDR3 length: 14 amino acids. V was pared by 6 bases and J by 4 bases, with 8 bases of the junction left unmatched. The CDR3 reads CASNRGDRAYEQYF. The CDR3 nucleotides read TGTGCCAGCAACCGGGGGGACAGGGCTTACGAGCAGTACTTC.

The rearrangement links TRBV7-9 to TRBJ2-3; D gene ambiguous. Germline CDR1 SEHNR, CDR2 FQNEAQ (reference sequence). The CDR3 runs 13 residues. V was shortened by 4 bases and J by 3 bases, with 8 bases between the two germline ends. Written as DNA, the CDR3 is TGTGCCAGCAGCTGGAAGGGAACAGATACGCAGTATTTT. It specifies CASSWKGTDTQYF.

CDR3 sequence: CASSQDKQRNTIYF. The CDR3 bases are TGCGCCAGCAGCCAAGATAAACAACGAAACACCATATATTTT. The J gene is TRBJ1-3, the V gene TRBV4-1; D unresolved. Germline V gene sequence: CDR1 MGHRA, CDR2 YSYEKL. The CDR3 runs 14 residues. Trimming took off 0 bases at V and 5 bases at J, with 8 bases between the two ends.

The rearrangement links TRBV28 to TRBJ1-2; 7 bases align to TRBD1. The CDR3 extends over 13 amino acids. Germline V CDR1 and CDR2: MDHEN, SYDVKM. V was pared by 6 bases and J by 6 bases, with 7 bases of the junction left unmatched. The CDR3 spells CASRPTGYDGYTF. The CDR3, as DNA: TGTGCCAGCAGACCGACAGGGTATGATGGCTACACCTTC.

J is TRBJ1-5 and V is TRBV7-2; D is undetermined. Trimming shortened V by 5 bases and J by 8 bases, and 16 bases separated the two germline ends. Germline CDR1 reads SGHTA; CDR2 reads FQGNSA. The CDR3 is 14 residues long. CDR3 in amino acids: CASSPVDRREPQHF. The CDR3 nucleotides read TGTGCCAGCAGCCCGGTGGATCGTCGGGAGCCCCAGCATTTT.

The J gene is TRBJ2-4, the V gene TRBV18, with D unclear. Germline V gene data show CDR1 as KGHSH and CDR2 as LQKENI. Between the trimmed V and J ends, which lost 6 bases and 0 bases, there was a span of 15 bases. This CDR3 spans 16 amino acids. DNA of the CDR3: TGTGCCAGCTCCACCACGGCCCTATTAGCCAAAAACATTCAGTACTTC. Translating gives CASSTTALLAKNIQYF.

Details on this clone: At the DNA level, this CDR3 is encoded by other sequences in the same sample as well. The chain carries TRBV28 and TRBJ2-7; 11 bases are shared with TRBD2. This CDR3 region has 15 residues. The V gene end was trimmed by 6 bases and the J gene end by 3 bases; junction bases not matched to a gene: 7. The germline V gene has CDR1 MDHEN and CDR2 SYDVKM. The CDR3 loop reads CASSLGLAGYYEQYF. The CDR3 bases are TGTGCCAGCAGCCTCGGACTAGCGGGCTACTACGAGCAGTACTTC.

The chain has TRBV27 and TRBJ2-1; 11 bases are a match to TRBD2. V shed 3 bases, J shed 6 bases, and the junction held 4 bases outside the gene matches. Per the germline V gene, CDR1 is MNHEY and CDR2 is SMNVEV (reference sequence). This CDR3 spans 15 amino acids. The CDR3 is CASSFTSGSGNEQFF. The DNA for the CDR3 is TGTGCCAGCAGTTTCACTAGCGGGAGCGGCAATGAGCAGTTCTTC.

V is TRBV27 and J is TRBJ2-6; D call uncertain. Germline V gives CDR1 MNHEY, CDR2 SMNVEV (reference sequence). The length of the CDR3 is 14 residues. V lost 1 base and J lost 4, with 5 bases in between. The CDR3 DNA reads TGTGCCAGCAGTTTATTGATCGGGGCCAACGTCCTGACTTTC. Its protein product is CASSLLIGANVLTF.

The CDR3 loop reads CASSPGTFSYNEQFF. CDR3 coding DNA: TGCGCCAGCAGCCCCGGGACTTTTTCCTACAATGAGCAGTTCTTC. The chain uses TRBV4-3 and TRBJ2-1, with D possibly matching TRBD2 (6 bases). From germline, CDR1 is LGHNA and CDR2 YSLEER. The CDR3 has 15 residues. Trimming shortened V by 4 bases and J by 1 base, and 11 bases separated the two germline ends.

The genes are TRBV27 and TRBJ1-5; D might be TRBD1 (6 bases). Germline CDR1 is MNHEY and CDR2 is SMNVEV (reference sequence). This CDR3 is 16 amino acids long. The V end was cut by 5 bases, the J end by 1 base, with 15 bases between. DNA of the CDR3: TGTGCCAGCAGTCCCGGCCAGGGGCTAAGCAATCAGCCCCAGCATTTT. Translation gives CASSPGQGLSNQPQHF.

This clone was counted a single time. The V gene is TRBV27, the J gene TRBJ1-5; D is unresolved. This CDR3 contains 14 residues. Trimming cost V 6 bases and J 3 bases, with 12 bases left between them. Per germline, CDR1 MNHEY and CDR2 SMNVEV (reference sequence). The CDR3 here is CASSTLAANQPQHF. The DNA of the CDR3 is TGTGCCAGCAGCACGCTCGCCGCCAATCAGCCCCAGCATTTT.

This rearrangement joins TRBV27 to TRBJ1-2, with TRBD1 identical over 7 bases. CDR3 size: 15 residues. V lost 0 bases and J lost 4; bases outside the gene matches: 5. CDR1 and CDR2 from the germline V gene are MNHEY and SMNVEV (reference sequence). The CDR3 region is CASSLSREGAYGYTF. The DNA for the CDR3 is TGTGCCAGCAGTTTATCGAGGGAGGGGGCCTATGGCTACACCTTC.

The V gene is TRBV2, the J gene TRBJ2-1; D not resolved. The V gene lost 11 bases and the J gene lost 7 bases, with 18 bases spanning the gap. CDR3 length: 13 amino acids. CDR1 and CDR2 (germline): SNHLY, FYNNEI. The CDR3 sequence: CADSRGEWNEQFF. CDR3 bases: TGTGCCGACTCTAGAGGTGAATGGAATGAGCAGTTCTTC.

V gene TRBV6-5 combines with J gene TRBJ1-5; the match to TRBD1 covers 7 bases. The CDR3 consists of 14 residues. V lost 3 bases to trimming and J lost 7 bases; unmatched junction nucleotides: 6. Germline V gives CDR1 MNHEY, CDR2 SVGAGI. CDR3 bases: TGTGCCAGCAGTTATGACAGGGCTGGGCAGCCCCAGCATTTT. Its protein is CASSYDRAGQPQHF.

The rearrangement joins TRBV9 to TRBJ2-5; the D gene is possibly TRBD2 (7 bases). There are 20 residues in the CDR3. Germline V CDR1 and CDR2: SGDLS, YYNGEE. Trimming stripped 4 bases from V and 2 bases from J, with 30 bases between. The CDR3 nucleotides are TGTGCCAGCAGCTCCCCGAGGGGGGAGGGAGAGCGGTACTTTCAAGAGACCCAGTACTTC. Translation: CASSSPRGEGERYFQETQYF.

This chain links TRBV7-9 with TRBJ2-7, with D tentatively TRBD1 or TRBD2 (5 bases each). Trimming left V 1 base short and J 6 bases short, with 22 bases between. CDR3 length: 17 residues. CDR1 is SEHNR and CDR2 is FQNEAQ in the germline V gene (reference sequence). CDR3 in amino acids: CASSLGVQSGTIFEQYF. DNA for the CDR3: TGTGCCAGCAGCTTAGGTGTACAATCCGGGACCATCTTCGAGCAGTACTTC. Full variable domain (missing parts from reference TRBV7-9 and TRBJ2-7): DTGVSQNPRHKITKRGQNVTFRCDPISEHNRLYWYRQTLGQGPEFLTYFQNEAQLEKSRLLSDRFSAERPKGSFSTLEIQRTEQGDSAMYLCASSLGVQSGTIFEQYFGPGTRLTVT.

Turning to this clone: Other DNA sequences in this specimen translate into the identical CDR3. This chain connects TRBV28 to TRBJ2-7, with a possible D match to TRBD2 (6 bases). The CDR3 is 13 amino acids. Per the germline V gene, CDR1 is MDHEN and CDR2 is SYDVKM. The ends were cut back, 4 bases at V and 3 bases at J, with 10 bases in the middle. The CDR3 reads CASSWRGIYEQYF. DNA of the CDR3: TGTGCCAGCAGTTGGCGGGGAATCTACGAGCAGTACTTC.

This chain links TRBV28 with TRBJ2-1; 11 nucleotides align to TRBD1. Germline V gene lookup returns CDR1 MDHEN and CDR2 SYDVKM. The CDR3 length is 17 residues. Trimming cost V 3 bases and J 1 base; bases outside gene matches: 5. The CDR3 loop is CASSFKDRGLSYNEQFF. Written as DNA, the CDR3 is TGTGCCAGCAGTTTTAAGGACAGGGGGCTTTCCTACAATGAGCAGTTCTTC.

This sequence joins TRBV2 and TRBJ2-7; TRBD1 or TRBD2 may be the D gene (5 bases each). Trimming cost V 2 bases and J 6 bases, with 17 bases left between them. This CDR3 is 15 amino acids long. CDR1 and CDR2 (germline): SNHLY, FYNNEI. Here the CDR3 DNA reads TGTGCCAGCAGTGAATCGAGGGGACCCGTTGGCGAGCAGTACTTC. Translated, it gives CASSESRGPVGEQYF.

The rearrangement joins TRBV2 to TRBJ1-1; D remains ambiguous. The CDR3 length is 10 residues. Trimming removed 10 bases at V and 9 bases at J, with 12 bases between. Looked up from germline, CDR1 is SNHLY and CDR2 is FYNNEI. CDR3: CATHREQAFF. CDR3 bases: TGTGCCACCCACAGAGAACAAGCTTTCTTT.